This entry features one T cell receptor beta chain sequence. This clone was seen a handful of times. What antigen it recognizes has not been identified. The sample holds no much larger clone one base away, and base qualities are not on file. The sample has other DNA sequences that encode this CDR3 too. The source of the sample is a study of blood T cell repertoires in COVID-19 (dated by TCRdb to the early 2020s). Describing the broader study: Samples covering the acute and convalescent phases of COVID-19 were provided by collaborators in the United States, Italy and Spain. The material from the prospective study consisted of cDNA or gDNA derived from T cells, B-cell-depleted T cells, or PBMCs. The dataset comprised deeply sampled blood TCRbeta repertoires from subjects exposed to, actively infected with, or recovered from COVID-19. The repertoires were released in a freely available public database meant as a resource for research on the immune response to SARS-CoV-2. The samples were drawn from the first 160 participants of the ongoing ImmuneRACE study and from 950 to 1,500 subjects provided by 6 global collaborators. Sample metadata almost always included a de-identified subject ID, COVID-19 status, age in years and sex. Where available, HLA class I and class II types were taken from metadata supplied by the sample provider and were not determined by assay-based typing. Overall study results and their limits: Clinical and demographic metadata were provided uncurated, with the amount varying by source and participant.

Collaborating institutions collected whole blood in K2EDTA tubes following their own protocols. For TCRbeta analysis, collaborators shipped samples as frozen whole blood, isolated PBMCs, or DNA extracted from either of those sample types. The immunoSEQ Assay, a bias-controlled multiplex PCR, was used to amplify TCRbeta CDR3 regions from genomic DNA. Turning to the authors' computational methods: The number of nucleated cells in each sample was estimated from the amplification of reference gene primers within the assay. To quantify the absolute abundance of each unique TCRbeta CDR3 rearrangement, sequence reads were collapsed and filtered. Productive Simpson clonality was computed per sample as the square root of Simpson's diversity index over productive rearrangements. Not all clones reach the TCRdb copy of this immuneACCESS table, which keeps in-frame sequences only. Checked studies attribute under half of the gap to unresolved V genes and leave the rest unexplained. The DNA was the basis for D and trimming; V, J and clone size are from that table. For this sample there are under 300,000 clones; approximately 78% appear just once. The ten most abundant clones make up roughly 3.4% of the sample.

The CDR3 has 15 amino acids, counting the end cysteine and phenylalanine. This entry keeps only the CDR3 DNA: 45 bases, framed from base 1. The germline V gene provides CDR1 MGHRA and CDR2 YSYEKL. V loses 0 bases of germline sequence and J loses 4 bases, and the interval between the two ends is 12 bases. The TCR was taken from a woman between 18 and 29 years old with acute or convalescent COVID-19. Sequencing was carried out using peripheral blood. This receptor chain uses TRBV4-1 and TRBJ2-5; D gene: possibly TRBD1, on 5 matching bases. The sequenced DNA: TGCGCCAGCAGCCAAGACGGCGGTAGGGGAGAGACCCAGTACTTC. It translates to CASSQDGGRGETQYF.